This T cell receptor beta chain was documented in a study of blood T cell repertoires in COVID-19. Looking at the study overall: Acute and convalescent COVID-19 specimens originated in the United States, Italy and Spain. T cells, B-cell-depleted T cells, or PBMCs supplied cDNA or gDNA.

Study processing details: Amplification of reference gene primers provided the estimated nucleated cell counts. TCRdb's table, derived via immunoSEQ multiplex PCR, lists solely in-frame clones and lacks some. V and J calls and clone size are copied from that table; D and trimming were computed from the DNA. The sample carries more than 90,000 clones, more than 80% recorded once. J was trimmed by 0 bases and V by 4 bases; bases with no gene match: 7. The CDR3 is 17 residues long. Germline lookup yields CDR1 SGDLS and CDR2 YYNGEE. This TCR came from a human donor in a cohort sampled during active COVID-19. This rearrangement joins TRBV9 to TRBJ2-1; TRBD2 matches 10 bases. The specimen sequenced was peripheral blood. CDR3 sequence: CASSRLAGLSSYNEQFF. DNA of the CDR3: TGTGCCAGCAGCCGACTAGCGGGTCTCAGCTCCTACAATGAGCAGTTCTTC.